One sample yielded the 30 T cell receptor beta chains listed below, sequenced in a study of spatial heterogeneity in lung cancer. Time point here: sample taken at primary tumor resection. Researchers sequenced whole RNA taken from tumor, nontumor lung or frozen PBMC without sorting. In TCRdb, the 5' RACE reads were re-called with MiXCR into one record per CDR3 protein. The repertoire includes about 42,000 distinct CDR3 sequences, approximately 6.8% of them detected once, and about 45% sits in the top ten. The sample consisted of PBMCs, taken at surgery. The receptors come from a female donor with early-stage non-small cell lung cancer.

A word on this clonotype: This may be a read error: a much more frequent sequence differs by one nucleotide. The CDR3 spells CSARGGSGIIDTQYF. As DNA, the CDR3 is TGCAGTGCTAGAGGGGGTAGCGGGATTATAGATACGCAGTATTTT. The V call is TRBV20-1, the J call TRBJ2-3; 8 bases match TRBD2. This CDR3 is built from 15 residues. V gave up 1 base and J gave up 5 bases; unmatched junction bases: 8. The germline V gene encodes CDR1 DFQATT and CDR2 SNEGSKA (reference sequence).

This clonotype has a count of ten or more. The chain recombines TRBV29-1 with TRBJ1-1; TRBD1 matches at 7 bases. The CDR3 runs 13 residues. The germline CDR1 and CDR2 sequences are SQVTM and ANQGSEA. V was clipped by 5 bases and J by 5 bases; unmatched bases: 8. The CDR3 protein is CSVRRQGWTEAFF. Here the CDR3 DNA reads TGCAGCGTTCGCCGACAGGGTTGGACTGAAGCTTTCTTT. The full variable domain, its missing parts supplied by reference TRBV29-1 and TRBJ1-1, is SAVISQKPSRDICQRGTSLTIQCQVDSQVTMMFWYRQQPGQSLTLIATANQGSEATYESGFVIDKFPISRPNLTFSTLTVSNMSPEDSSIYLCSVRRQGWTEAFFGQGTRLTVV.

This clonotype is termed medium-sized. This chain joins TRBV10-3 and TRBJ2-6, with TRBD1 matching over 10 bases. The CDR3 contains 15 residues. V lost 8 bases, J lost 2 bases, and 3 bases stayed unmatched. Looked up from germline, CDR1 is ENHRY and CDR2 is SYGVKD. Here the CDR3 reads CAIGTGVPGANVLTF. CDR3 nucleotide sequence: TGTGCCATCGGGACAGGGGTACCTGGGGCCAACGTCCTGACTTTC.

This clonotype has a handful of counts. J is TRBJ2-2 and V is TRBV5-1; no definite D call. The germline V gene encodes CDR1 SGHRS and CDR2 YFSETQ. The CDR3 has 15 amino acids. Trimming took off 2 bases at V and 4 bases at J, with 12 bases between the two ends. CDR3 region: CASSLNSVVTGELFF. The CDR3 DNA is TGCGCCAGCAGCTTAAACTCGGTGGTCACCGGGGAGCTGTTTTTT. Full variable domain (remainder filled in from reference TRBV5-1 and TRBJ2-2): KAGVTQTPRYLIKTRGQQVTLSCSPISGHRSVSWYQQTPGQGLQFLFEYFSETQRNKGNFPGRFSGRQFSNSRSEMNVSTLELGDSALYLCASSLNSVVTGELFFGEGSRLTVL.

This clonotype was seen only a few times. The chain is built from TRBV4-1 and TRBJ2-3; a possible D gene is TRBD1 (5 bases). Germline V gene sequence: CDR1 MGHRA, CDR2 YSYEKL. Trimming pared 3 bases from V and 3 bases from J, leaving 13 bases between. The CDR3 runs to 15 residues. The chain's CDR3 is CASSHLKAGTDTQYF. The CDR3, as DNA: TGCGCCAGCAGCCACCTAAAAGCAGGGACAGATACGCAGTATTTT.

There are many counts of this clonotype. V usage is TRBV10-3 and J usage is TRBJ2-3; 9 bases match TRBD2. The germline V gene has CDR1 ENHRY and CDR2 SYGVKD. The V and J ends lost 8 bases and 3 bases, in that order; junction bases with no gene match: 0. The CDR3 spans 12 residues. The CDR3 spells CAIGLATDTQYF. As DNA, the CDR3 is TGTGCCATCGGACTAGCGACAGATACGCAGTATTTT.

A few counts support this clonotype. The DNA for the CDR3 is TGTGCCAGCAGCTCAGGGTTACAAGAGACCCAGTACTTC. This codes for CASSSGLQETQYF. J is TRBJ2-5 and V is TRBV7-2, with D possibly being TRBD1 (5 bases). Trimming took off 4 bases at V and 2 bases at J, with 8 bases between the two ends. The germline gives CDR1 SGHTA, CDR2 FQGNSA. This CDR3 has 13 residues.

This clonotype showed up just a few times. The V call is TRBV5-4, the J call TRBJ1-6; D is uncertain. Germline V gene sequence: CDR1 SGHNT, CDR2 YYREEE (reference sequence). V was trimmed by 8 bases and J by 9 bases, leaving 21 bases between them. The CDR3 totals 15 residues. The CDR3 loop reads CASQLGQSVRSPLHF. Written as DNA, the CDR3 is TGTGCCAGTCAGCTTGGCCAGTCCGTTCGTTCACCCCTCCACTTT.

This clonotype was recorded at least ten times. The chain couples TRBV20-1 to TRBJ2-5, with 9 positions matching TRBD2. The CDR3 runs 13 residues. The V gene's germline CDR1 is DFQATT and CDR2 SNEGSKA (reference sequence). The CDR3 DNA reads TGCTCCACCCGGGGACTAGCCCCAGAGACCCAGTACTTC. Translated: CSTRGLAPETQYF.

The chain combines TRBV18 with TRBJ2-6; no clear D. The germline CDR1 and CDR2 sequences are KGHSH and LQKENI. The ends were cut back, 5 bases at V and 0 bases at J, with 11 bases in the middle. The length of the CDR3 is 16 residues. Here the CDR3 reads CASSSTQSSGANVLTF. The DNA for the CDR3 is TGTGCCAGCTCATCAACCCAATCCTCTGGGGCCAACGTCCTGACTTTC.

This clonotype was seen a handful of times. The chain joins TRBV20-1 to TRBJ1-4; D is unclear. Trimming took 1 base from V and 3 from J, leaving 6 bases between them. The CDR3 has 13 residues. Looked up from germline, CDR1 is DFQATT and CDR2 is SNEGSKA (reference sequence). CDR3 sequence: CSARVSSNEKLFF. DNA of the CDR3: TGCAGTGCTAGAGTTTCCTCTAATGAAAAACTGTTTTTT.

Remarks on this clonotype: A much larger clone differs from this one at a single base, so this may be a read error. The gene calls are TRBV4-1 and TRBJ2-1, with D possibly matching TRBD1 (6 bases). The V end was cut by 2 bases, the J end by 12 bases, with 17 bases between. The V gene's germline CDR1 is MGHRA and CDR2 YSYEKL. The CDR3 loop spans 14 amino acids. The CDR3 DNA follows: TGCGCCAGCAGCCAAATTGGACAGACCCTGGGGCAGTTCTTC. This translates into CASSQIGQTLGQFF.

The chain combines TRBV5-8 with TRBJ2-4; the D is unclear. This CDR3 is built from 17 residues. V lost 3 bases to trimming and J lost 0 bases, with 16 bases between them. Germline V gives CDR1 SGHTS, CDR2 YDEGEE. This CDR3 reads CASSSTFMGLAKNIQYF. Here the CDR3 DNA reads TGTGCCAGCAGCTCGACATTTATGGGCTTAGCCAAAAACATTCAGTACTTC.

This clonotype came up a few times. The chain couples TRBV4-1 to TRBJ2-7, with TRBD2 matching 7 bases. Trimming at V came to 3 bases and at J to 3 bases, leaving 2 bases not matched to a gene. The CDR3 is made up of 13 amino acids. CDR1 and CDR2 from the germline V gene are MGHRA and YSYEKL. The CDR3 region is CASSQGGGYEQYF. The CDR3 DNA is TGCGCCAGCAGCCAGGGGGGGGGCTACGAGCAGTACTTC.

The chain employs TRBV7-9 and TRBJ2-2, with D possibly TRBD2 on 5 matching bases. CDR1 is SEHNR, CDR2 FQNEAQ, per germline (reference sequence). The CDR3 spans 17 residues. Trimming took 5 bases from V and 3 from J, leaving 19 bases between them. Here the CDR3 reads CASSLRRPKRDTGELFF. The DNA for the CDR3 is TGTGCCAGCAGCCTTAGGAGGCCTAAGAGGGACACCGGGGAGCTGTTTTTT.

This clonotype was picked up a small number of times. The rearrangement joins TRBV9 to TRBJ2-7; D possibly corresponds to TRBD2 (6 bases). CDR1 SGDLS and CDR2 YYNGEE come from the germline V gene. V was shortened by 2 bases and J by 4 bases, with 16 bases between the two germline ends. The CDR3 runs 15 residues. The CDR3 is CASSVLGSGGYEQYF. CDR3 DNA sequence: TGTGCCAGCAGCGTCCTCGGGAGTGGAGGTTACGAGCAGTACTTC.

This clonotype has ten or more counts. The chain is built from TRBV9 and TRBJ2-5; D not resolved. V was clipped by 0 bases and J by 1 base, with 7 bases between them. The V gene's germline CDR1 is SGDLS and CDR2 YYNGEE. The CDR3 spans 14 residues. This chain's CDR3 is CASSVVSSQETQYF. The DNA for the CDR3 is TGTGCCAGCAGCGTAGTCTCCAGCCAAGAGACCCAGTACTTC.

The chain combines TRBV7-6 with TRBJ1-1; TRBD1 aligns across 7 bases. Germline trimming cut 2 bases from V and 4 bases from J; bases unmatched to any gene: 4. CDR3 length equals 14 residues. CDR1 and CDR2 (germline): SGHVS, FNYEAQ. CDR3 coding DNA: TGTGCCAGCAGCTTAAGTCAGGGGGTCACTGAAGCTTTCTTT. This codes for CASSLSQGVTEAFF.

In this sample, this clonotype turned up many times. The V gene is TRBV28, the J gene TRBJ2-3; D not certain. The CDR3 is made up of 16 amino acids. V dropped 3 bases and J dropped 0 bases, with 13 bases sitting between them. The V gene's germline CDR1 is MDHEN and CDR2 SYDVKM. DNA of the CDR3: TGTGCCAGCAGTTTTGAGGCGGCCCGGAGCACAGATACGCAGTATTTT. It yields the protein CASSFEAARSTDTQYF.

This clonotype came up a few times. The genes are TRBV20-1 and TRBJ1-1; 8 nucleotides agree with TRBD1. This CDR3 spans 14 amino acids. Germline lookup yields CDR1 DFQATT and CDR2 SNEGSKA (reference sequence). Germline trimming cut 5 bases from V and 0 bases from J; bases unmatched to any gene: 5. The CDR3 loop reads CSALQGAVNTEAFF. The CDR3 DNA reads TGCAGTGCTCTCCAGGGGGCCGTGAACACTGAAGCTTTCTTT.

This clonotype has just a few counts. The rearrangement uses TRBV7-2 and TRBJ2-1; possible D gene TRBD1, 6 bases. Between the trimmed V and J ends, which lost 6 bases and 8 bases, there was a span of 11 bases. There are 12 residues in the CDR3. Germline V gene sequence: CDR1 SGHTA, CDR2 FQGNSA. The CDR3, as DNA: TGTGCCAGCAGGCCGCAGGGGCATGAGCAGTTCTTC. This codes for CASRPQGHEQFF.

This clonotype was seen only a few times. V usage is TRBV7-8 and J usage is TRBJ2-4; D is perhaps TRBD1 (6 bases). The CDR3 sequence is 14 residues long. The germline V gene has CDR1 SGHVS and CDR2 FQNEAQ. The V and J ends lost 5 bases and 6 bases respectively, with 14 bases between them. Written as DNA, the CDR3 is TGTGCCAGCAGCCCTAGACAGGCATTAAACATTCAGTACTTC. Protein: CASSPRQALNIQYF.

This clonotype has at least ten counts. The V call is TRBV23-1, the J call TRBJ2-5; the D gene is possibly TRBD1 (6 bases). TRBV23-1 is an ORF, with its function uncertain. The CDR3 has 10 amino acids. CDR3 nucleotides: TGCGCAAGGGGGCAAGAGACCCAGTACTTC. Translation gives CARGQETQYF.

This clonotype has more than one count but fewer than ten. The chain is built from TRBV9 and TRBJ2-2; D ambiguous. The CDR3 is 14 amino acids. The germline V and J ends were trimmed by 0 bases and 0 bases, with 3 bases remaining between them. Germline loops: CDR1 SGDLS, CDR2 YYNGEE. The CDR3 nucleotides read TGTGCCAGCAGCGTAGACCCGAACACCGGGGAGCTGTTTTTT. This encodes CASSVDPNTGELFF. Variable domain in full (rest from reference TRBV9 and TRBJ2-2): DSGVTQTPKHLITATGQRVTLRCSPRSGDLSVYWYQQSLDQGLQFLIQYYNGEERAKGNILERFSAQQFPDLHSELNLSSLELGDSALYFCASSVDPNTGELFFGEGSRLTVL.

This clonotype occurred many times. The chain couples TRBV30 to TRBJ1-5, with no clear D. This CDR3 region has 14 residues. Germline CDR1 is GTSNPN and CDR2 is SVGIG (reference sequence). The germline V and J ends were trimmed by 4 bases and 7 bases, with 17 bases remaining between them. CDR3 bases: TGTGCCTGGACCCGCGGAAGCCGAGAACAGCCCCAGCATTTT. It translates to CAWTRGSREQPQHF.

The J gene is TRBJ1-1, the V gene TRBV12-3 or TRBV12-4; TRBD1 agrees at 7 bases. V lost 6 bases and J lost 3; bases outside the gene matches: 7. CDR3 size: 14 residues. CDR3 coding DNA: TGTGCCAGCAGCAGAACAGGGGCGTACACTGAAGCTTTCTTT. It encodes CASSRTGAYTEAFF.

This clonotype has only a few counts. The CDR3 nucleotides read TGTGCCAGCAGCTTAGCCGGACTGGAAGAGACCCAGTACTTC. Protein product: CASSLAGLEETQYF. The rearrangement joins TRBV7-9 to TRBJ2-5; TRBD2 might be the D (5 bases). The germline V gene has CDR1 SEHNR and CDR2 FQNEAQ (reference sequence). The length of the CDR3 is 14 residues. V was clipped by 0 bases and J by 3 bases, with 8 bases between them.

This clonotype was observed at least ten times. The chain recombines TRBV11-2 with TRBJ2-3; D is ambiguous. Germline CDR1 is SGHAT and CDR2 is FQNNGV. Trimming shortened V by 5 bases and J by 6 bases, and 18 bases separated the two germline ends. The CDR3 is made up of 15 amino acids. The CDR3: CASSPIGNLGDTQYF. The CDR3, as DNA: TGTGCCAGCAGCCCAATAGGGAATTTGGGGGATACGCAGTATTTT. Combining the CDR3 with reference TRBV11-2 and TRBJ2-3 gives the whole variable domain EAGVAQSPRYKIIEKRQSVAFWCNPISGHATLYWYQQILGQGPKLLIQFQNNGVVDDSQLPKDRFSAERLKGVDSTLKIQPAKLEDSAVYLCASSPIGNLGDTQYFGPGTRLTVL.

This clonotype was found many times. This chain links TRBV29-1 with TRBJ2-3; 7 bases match TRBD2. V lost 2 bases, J lost 5 bases, and 10 bases stayed unmatched. This CDR3 spans 15 amino acids. Per the germline V gene, CDR1 is SQVTM and CDR2 is ANQGSEA. The CDR3 bases are TGCAGCGTTGAATTCTCGGGACTACTCAAAGATACGCAGTATTTT. It yields the protein CSVEFSGLLKDTQYF.

This clonotype was detected ten times or more. The rearrangement joins TRBV20-1 to TRBJ2-7; D call uncertain. The length of the CDR3 is 14 residues. Germline V gene sequence: CDR1 DFQATT, CDR2 SNEGSKA (reference sequence). V shed 1 base and J shed 3 bases, with 13 bases lying between them. The CDR3 coding sequence is TGCAGTGCTAGAGTGCCAGCCGGGCTCTACGAGCAGTACTTC. The encoded protein is CSARVPAGLYEQYF.